There are many counts of the clone carrying this T cell receptor beta chain. The antigen remains unidentified. This record comes from a study of regulatory T cells in long-lasting Graves disease. Broader study findings: Newly diagnosed disease favored TRBV20-1 and TRBJ2-1 over persistent disease.

Time point denoted: newly diagnosed GD, antithyroid drugs for less than 3 months. RNA isolated from PBMCs was used to make the TCR library. Construction of the TCR beta libraries employed iRepertoire HTBI primers in conjunction with Arm-PCR of CDR3 regions. MiXCR, applied by TCRdb to the multiplex PCR reads, yields one record per CDR3 protein. The sample records some 320,000 distinct CDR3 sequences, approximately 20% being singletons. Trimming cost V 1 base and J 2 bases; bases outside gene matches: 6. The CDR3 is 16 amino acids. The germline V gene has CDR1 SGHKS and CDR2 YYEKEE (reference sequence).

The material was peripheral blood mononuclear cells (PBMCs), obtained at new diagnosis, from a patient treated with antithyroid drugs. The V and J genes are TRBV5-5 and TRBJ2-3; 8 bases agree with TRBD1. The receptor was isolated from a female donor with Graves disease. CDR3 amino acids: CASSLFGTGYTDTQYF. The DNA of the CDR3 is TGTGCCAGCAGCTTGTTCGGGACAGGATACACAGATACGCAGTATTTT.